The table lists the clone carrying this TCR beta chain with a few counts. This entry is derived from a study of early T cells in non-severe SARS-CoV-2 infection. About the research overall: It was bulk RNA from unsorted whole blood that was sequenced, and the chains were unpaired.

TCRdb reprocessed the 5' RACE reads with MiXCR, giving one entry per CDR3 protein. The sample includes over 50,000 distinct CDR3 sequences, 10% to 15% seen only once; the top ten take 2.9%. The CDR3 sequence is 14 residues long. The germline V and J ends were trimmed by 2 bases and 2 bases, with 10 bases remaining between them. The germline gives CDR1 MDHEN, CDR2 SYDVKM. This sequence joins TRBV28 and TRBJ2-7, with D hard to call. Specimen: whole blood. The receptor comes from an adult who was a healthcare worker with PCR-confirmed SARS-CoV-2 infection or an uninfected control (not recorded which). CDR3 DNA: TGTGCCAGCAGTTTACCGGTCTTACCCTACGAGCAGTACTTC. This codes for CASSLPVLPYEQYF.